This T cell receptor (beta chain) came from a study of blood T cells in healthy people across ages. The ends were cut back, 4 bases at V and 1 base at J, with 13 bases in the middle. The CDR3 is 15 residues long. Germline lookup yields CDR1 SQVTM and CDR2 ANQGSEA. Sample-barcoded 5' priming and a J-beta primer mix drove a second PCR of roughly 6 to 12 cycles. TCRdb re-derived calls from the 5' RACE reads in MiXCR, one entry per CDR3 protein. The table shows hundreds of thousands of distinct CDR3 sequences, with more than 50% occurring only once. Sequencing was performed on blood. The chain has TRBV29-1 and TRBJ2-2, with D perhaps matching TRBD2 (6 bases). This clonotype originated in a man between 35 and 55 years old in good health. The CDR3 sequence: CSVVGGARNTGELFF. The CDR3 nucleotides are TGCAGCGTTGTCGGCGGGGCCCGGAACACCGGGGAGCTGTTTTTT.